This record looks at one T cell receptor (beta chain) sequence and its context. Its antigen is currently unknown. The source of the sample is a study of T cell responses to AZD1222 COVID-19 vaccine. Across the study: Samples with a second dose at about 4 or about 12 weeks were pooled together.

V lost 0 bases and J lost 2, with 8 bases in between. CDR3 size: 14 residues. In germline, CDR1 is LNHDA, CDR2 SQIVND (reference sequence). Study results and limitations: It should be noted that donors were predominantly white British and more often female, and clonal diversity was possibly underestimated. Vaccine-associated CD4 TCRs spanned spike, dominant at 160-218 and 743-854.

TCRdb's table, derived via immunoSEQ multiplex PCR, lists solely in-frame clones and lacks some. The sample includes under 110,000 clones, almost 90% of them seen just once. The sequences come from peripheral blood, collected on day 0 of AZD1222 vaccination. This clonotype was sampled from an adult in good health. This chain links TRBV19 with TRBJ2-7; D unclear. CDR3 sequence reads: CASSIEDKPYEQYF. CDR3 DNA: TGTGCCAGTAGTATAGAAGACAAACCCTACGAGCAGTACTTC.